These 24 T cell receptor beta chains originate from one sample sequenced in a study of blood T cell repertoires in COVID-19. Profiling relied on immunoSEQ multiplex PCR, and the TCRdb table lists in-frame clones only, not all of them. This sample has approximately 65,000 clones, with approximately 80% found just once. Sequencing was carried out using PBMCs or T cells enriched from blood (not recorded which). The receptors were sampled from a woman in her thirties or forties with acute COVID-19.

The CDR3 loop reads CASSPRASTDTQYF. CDR3 nucleotide sequence: TGTGCCAGCTCACCGAGGGCTAGCACAGATACGCAGTATTTT. The chain joins TRBV18 to TRBJ2-3; maybe TRBD2 (5 bases). The CDR3 is made up of 14 amino acids. V lost 3 bases to trimming and J lost 0 bases, with 7 bases between them. The V gene's germline CDR1 is KGHSH and CDR2 LQKENI.

The chain carries TRBV5-1 and TRBJ2-2; the match to TRBD1 covers 9 bases. Germline CDR1 SGHRS, CDR2 YFSETQ. The J segment lost 6 bases and the V segment lost 4 bases, leaving 7 bases of the junction unmatched. The CDR3 runs to 15 residues. The CDR3 bases are TGCGCCAGCAGCCTCCGGGACAGGGTAGCCGGGGAGCTGTTTTTT. Protein sequence: CASSLRDRVAGELFF.

The sample holds one count of this clone. This rearrangement joins TRBV15 to TRBJ2-1; 7 bases fit TRBD1. Unmatched junction bases numbered 11, after V lost 0 bases and J lost 6 bases. The CDR3 is made up of 17 amino acids. CDR1 and CDR2 from the germline V gene are LNHNV and YYDKDF (reference sequence). DNA for the CDR3: TGTGCCACCAGCAGAGATAGGGGACAGATGACTTCCAATGAGCAGTTCTTC. It is translated as CATSRDRGQMTSNEQFF.

The gene calls are TRBV27 and TRBJ2-3; a weak D match, TRBD1 (6 bases). The CDR3 spans 18 residues. The germline V gene encodes CDR1 MNHEY and CDR2 SMNVEV (reference sequence). Between the trimmed V and J ends, which lost 0 bases and 2 bases, there was a span of 18 bases. This CDR3 reads CASSLSIMIGGDTDTQYF. In DNA form, the CDR3 reads TGTGCCAGCAGTTTATCGATAATGATAGGGGGAGACACAGATACGCAGTATTTT.

The CDR3 nucleotides read TGTGCCAGCAGCTATACTCCGGACAGGACGAGGTTAAAAGCTTTCTTT. It specifies CASSYTPDRTRLKAFF. V gene TRBV7-2 combines with J gene TRBJ1-1; 7 positions match TRBD1. The ends lost 4 bases at V and 9 bases at J; junction bases unmatched: 17. Germline CDR1 SGHTA, CDR2 FQGNSA. The CDR3 length is 16 residues.

The chain is built from TRBV5-1 and TRBJ1-4; 7 bases align to TRBD1. Unmatched junction bases numbered 9, after V lost 2 bases and J lost 2 bases. CDR1 and CDR2 (germline): SGHRS, YFSETQ. This CDR3 is 17 amino acids long. The CDR3 DNA reads TGCGCCAGCAGCTTTGTCGGACAGGCAGTCACTAATGAAAAACTGTTTTTT. Protein: CASSFVGQAVTNEKLFF.

This chain uses TRBV3-1 (or the pseudogene TRBV3-2) with TRBJ1-1; the D is unclear. Per germline, CDR1 LGHDT and CDR2 YNNKEL (reference sequence). The CDR3 has 15 residues. Trimming removed 8 bases at V and 0 bases at J, with 16 bases between. In DNA, the CDR3 is TGTGCCAGCTCCAATACCAACGGGGTGAACACTGAAGCTTTCTTT. Its translation: CASSNTNGVNTEAFF.

V and J are TRBV15 and TRBJ2-1; D is perhaps TRBD2 (6 bases). In germline, CDR1 is LNHNV, CDR2 YYDKDF (reference sequence). Deletions cut 4 bases from V and 1 base from J, with 11 bases between. The CDR3 runs 15 residues. CDR3 in DNA: TGTGCCACCAGCACCGGCGGGGAATCCTACAATGAGCAGTTCTTC. As protein: CATSTGGESYNEQFF. The full variable domain, its missing parts supplied by reference TRBV15 and TRBJ2-1, is DAMVIQNPRYQVTQFGKPVTLSCSQTLNHNVMYWYQQKSSQAPKLLFHYYDKDFNNEADTPDNFQSRRPNTSFCFLDIRSPGLGDTAMYLCATSTGGESYNEQFFGPGTRLTVL.

The rearrangement links TRBV19 to TRBJ1-2; D ambiguous. Germline CDR1 reads LNHDA; CDR2 reads SQIVND (reference sequence). The V gene lost 7 bases and the J gene lost 1 base, with 13 bases spanning the gap. The CDR3 covers 14 residues. CDR3 sequence: CASTVLADNYGYTF. The CDR3 nucleotides are TGTGCCAGTACCGTCCTGGCAGATAACTATGGCTACACCTTC.

This sequence joins TRBV7-9 and TRBJ2-2, with D hard to call. The germline V gene has CDR1 SEHNR and CDR2 FQNEAQ (reference sequence). CDR3 size: 16 residues. V was trimmed by 4 bases and J by 0 bases, leaving 12 bases between them. Here the CDR3 DNA reads TGTGCCAGCAGCTCCGTCAGGCTCGCGAACACCGGGGAGCTGTTTTTT. Protein sequence: CASSSVRLANTGELFF.

V and J are TRBV6-4 and TRBJ2-3; D remains unclear. There are 12 residues in the CDR3. The germline V gene has CDR1 MRHNA and CDR2 SNTAGT. V lost 5 bases to trimming and J lost 7 bases, with 10 bases between them. This CDR3 reads CASSNTGYTQYF. DNA for the CDR3: TGTGCCAGCAGTAATACCGGGTATACGCAGTATTTT.

The rearrangement joins TRBV19 to TRBJ1-1, with a tentative D call TRBD1 (6 bases). In germline, CDR1 is LNHDA, CDR2 SQIVND (reference sequence). CDR3 length equals 16 residues. Trimming shortened V by 8 bases and J by 1 base, and 20 bases separated the two germline ends. CDR3 sequence reads: CASSRGINAGNTEAFF. The CDR3 nucleotides are TGTGCCAGTTCAAGGGGGATTAACGCTGGGAACACTGAAGCTTTCTTT.

CDR3 loop: CASSQDRGADTGELFF. In DNA, the CDR3 is TGTGCCAGCAGCCAAGACAGGGGCGCGGACACCGGGGAGCTGTTTTTT. V is TRBV4-2 and J is TRBJ2-2; the D gene is possibly TRBD1 (6 bases). Germline V CDR1 and CDR2: LGHNA, YNFKEQ. Deletions cut 0 bases from V and 3 bases from J, with 11 bases between. The CDR3 contains 16 residues.

CDR3 sequence: CASAKMAGGYNEQFF. The CDR3 nucleotides read TGTGCCAGCGCTAAGATGGCGGGGGGGTACAATGAGCAGTTCTTC. This chain connects TRBV3-1 (or the pseudogene TRBV3-2) to TRBJ2-1; 9 bases align to TRBD2. Germline values: CDR1 LGHDT, CDR2 YNNKEL (reference sequence). With 8 bases clipped from V and 4 bases from J, the junction kept 9 bases outside the gene matches. CDR3 length: 15 amino acids.

The genes are TRBV2 and TRBJ1-2, with D possibly being TRBD1 (5 bases). The CDR3 loop spans 13 amino acids. Germline V gene lookup returns CDR1 SNHLY and CDR2 FYNNEI. The germline V and J ends were trimmed by 7 bases and 3 bases, with 12 bases remaining between them. This CDR3 reads CASTKGRDYGYTF. The CDR3 DNA reads as TGTGCCAGCACTAAGGGCAGGGACTATGGCTACACCTTC.

The chain carries TRBV18 and TRBJ1-5; TRBD1 might be the D (5 bases). This CDR3 is built from 15 residues. V dropped 4 bases and J dropped 7 bases, with 17 bases sitting between them. Germline CDR1 reads KGHSH; CDR2 reads LQKENI. Here the CDR3 reads CASSRTEGRSQPQHF. In nucleotides, the CDR3 is TGTGCCAGCTCACGTACGGAGGGACGAAGCCAGCCCCAGCATTTT.

V usage is TRBV2 and J usage is TRBJ1-1; D is ambiguous. The CDR3 spans 13 residues. Trimming cost V 5 bases and J 1 base, with 8 bases left between them. Looked up from germline, CDR1 is SNHLY and CDR2 is FYNNEI. CDR3 protein: CASSIDTNTEAFF. CDR3 in DNA: TGTGCCAGCAGTATCGACACGAACACTGAAGCTTTCTTT.

V is TRBV7-8 and J is TRBJ1-5; possibly TRBD1 for D (5 bases). The CDR3 extends over 15 amino acids. V was trimmed by 3 bases and J by 4 bases, leaving 13 bases between them. Germline V gives CDR1 SGHVS, CDR2 FQNEAQ. The CDR3 DNA sequence: TGTGCCAGCAGCTTTGGACCAGGGTGGAATCAGCCCCAGCATTTT. The encoded protein is CASSFGPGWNQPQHF.

The chain combines TRBV24-1 with TRBJ2-1; 8 bases line up with TRBD1. The length of the CDR3 is 16 residues. The J segment lost 3 bases and the V segment lost 4 bases, leaving 7 bases of the junction unmatched. Looked up from germline, CDR1 is KGHDR and CDR2 is SFDVKD. This CDR3 reads CATSETDRGVYNEQFF. The CDR3 region has the DNA TGTGCCACCAGTGAGACCGACAGGGGAGTCTACAATGAGCAGTTCTTC.

The rearrangement uses TRBV11-3 and TRBJ2-3; 7 positions agree with TRBD2. The germline V gene has CDR1 SGHNT and CDR2 YENEEA. The V gene end was trimmed by 3 bases and the J gene end by 2 bases; junction bases not matched to a gene: 2. The CDR3 length is 14 residues. The CDR3 nucleotides are TGTGCCAGCAGCTTTAGCGGGCCCACAGATACGCAGTATTTT. Translated, it gives CASSFSGPTDTQYF.

J is TRBJ1-5 and V is TRBV12-3 or TRBV12-4; TRBD1 agrees at 7 bases. CDR3 length equals 13 residues. V was clipped by 5 bases and J by 8 bases; unmatched bases: 6. Here the CDR3 reads CASSGDSPKPQHF. The CDR3 DNA follows: TGTGCCAGCAGTGGGGACAGTCCAAAGCCCCAGCATTTT.

V gene TRBV6-1 combines with J gene TRBJ2-1; weak D call: TRBD2 (6 bases). Trimming left V 2 bases short and J 10 bases short, with 9 bases between. From germline, CDR1 is MNHNS and CDR2 SASEGT. CDR3 length: 12 residues. The chain's CDR3 is CASSERGGEQFF. The CDR3 DNA is TGTGCCAGCAGTGAACGGGGAGGCGAGCAGTTCTTC.

This chain connects TRBV5-8 to TRBJ1-2; D unresolved. Trimming left V 0 bases short and J 4 bases short, with 10 bases between. The CDR3 runs 14 residues. Germline V gene data show CDR1 as SGHTS and CDR2 as YDEGEE. CDR3 in amino acids: CASSLARFRYGYTF. The CDR3 DNA follows: TGTGCCAGCAGCTTGGCTCGGTTTCGCTATGGCTACACCTTC.

The V call is TRBV9, the J call TRBJ2-5; 7 nucleotides align to TRBD2. The germline CDR1 and CDR2 sequences are SGDLS and YYNGEE. The CDR3 is made up of 14 amino acids. With V trimmed by 3 bases and J by 5 bases, 7 bases remained unmatched. The CDR3 DNA sequence: TGTGCCAGCAGCGCGAGGGAGGGACGGGAGACCCAGTACTTC. This sequence encodes CASSAREGRETQYF.